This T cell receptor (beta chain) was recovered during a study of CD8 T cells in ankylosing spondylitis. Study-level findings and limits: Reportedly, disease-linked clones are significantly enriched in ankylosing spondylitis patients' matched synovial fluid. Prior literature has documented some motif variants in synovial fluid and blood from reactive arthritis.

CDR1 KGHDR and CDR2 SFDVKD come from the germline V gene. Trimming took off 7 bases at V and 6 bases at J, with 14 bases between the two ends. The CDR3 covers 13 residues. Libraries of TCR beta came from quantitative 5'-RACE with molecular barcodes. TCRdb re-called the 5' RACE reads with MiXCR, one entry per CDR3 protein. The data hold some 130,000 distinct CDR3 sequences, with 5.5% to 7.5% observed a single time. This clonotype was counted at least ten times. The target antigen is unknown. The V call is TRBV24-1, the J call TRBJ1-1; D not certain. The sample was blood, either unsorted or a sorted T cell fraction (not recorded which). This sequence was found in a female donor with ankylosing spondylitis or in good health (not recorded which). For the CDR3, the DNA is TGTGCCACCAGGCAGAAAGGAGTCCCTGAAGCTTTCTTT. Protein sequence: CATRQKGVPEAFF.